The 13 T cell receptor beta chains listed next were all sequenced from one sample in a study of a mutant IDH1 vaccine in newly diagnosed glioma. Using immunoSEQ multiplex PCR, the repertoire was profiled, and TCRdb retains in-frame clones only, with some absent. Among fewer than 70,000 clones listed, more than 80% were seen once. Indicated time point: week 11, during vaccination. Topical imiquimod was applied with each vaccine dose, which held 300 ug of mutant IDH1 20-mer peptide. These TCRs' antigens remain unknown. This sample comprised PBMCs, obtained from a glioma patient whose treatment included an IDH1 peptide vaccine. The receptors here all came from a man younger than 45 with glioma.

This chain joins TRBV6-6 and TRBJ1-2, with D hard to call. Deletions cut 7 bases from V and 5 bases from J, with 17 bases between. CDR1 and CDR2 from the germline V gene are MNHNY and SVGAGI (reference sequence). There are 14 residues in the CDR3. CDR3 coding DNA: TGTGCCAGCACCCCCGCCTATGTAGGGTATGGCTACACCTTC. This encodes CASTPAYVGYGYTF.

The chain combines TRBV27 with TRBJ2-2; D not certain. CDR1 MNHEY and CDR2 SMNVEV come from the germline V gene (reference sequence). The CDR3 is 13 residues long. Trimming removed 3 bases at V and 6 bases at J, with 8 bases between. Here the CDR3 DNA reads TGTGCCAGCAGTTTCGGCGTAGCCGGGGAGCTGTTTTTT. It yields the protein CASSFGVAGELFF.

This clone appeared a single time. The V gene is TRBV2, the J gene TRBJ2-5; no clear D. Trimming removed 6 bases from V and 5 bases from J, with 7 bases in between. CDR1 and CDR2 from the germline V gene are SNHLY and FYNNEI. This CDR3 is 11 amino acids long. CDR3: CASSQWETQYF. The CDR3, as DNA: TGTGCCAGCAGCCAGTGGGAGACCCAGTACTTC.

As for this clone: Sequence at one end of the junction differs from germline and may be a read error. This sequence joins TRBV10-3 and TRBJ1-1, with D possibly matching TRBD1 (5 bases). The CDR3 is 13 residues long. Per germline, CDR1 ENHRY and CDR2 SYGVKD. The CDR3 sequence: CASSGTENTEAFF. CDR3 DNA sequence: TGTGCCAGCAGTGGGACTGAAAACACTGAAGCTTTCTTT.

This clone was observed a single time. CDR3 in DNA: TGTGCCAGCAGTCTGACAGGGACGGACTATGGCTACACCTTC. Translated: CASSLTGTDYGYTF. This sequence joins TRBV28 and TRBJ1-2, with 7 bases matching TRBD1. Germline assignment: CDR1 MDHEN and CDR2 SYDVKM. The CDR3 totals 14 residues. Trimming removed 5 bases from V and 3 bases from J; junction bases left unmatched: 6.

V gene TRBV27 combines with J gene TRBJ2-1, with 7 bases that match TRBD1. Losses at the gene ends were 7 bases for V and 8 bases for J; bases not matched to a gene: 8. The CDR3 loop spans 13 amino acids. Per the germline V gene, CDR1 is MNHEY and CDR2 is SMNVEV (reference sequence). CDR3 sequence: CASKTGSIDEQFF. The CDR3 nucleotides are TGTGCCAGCAAGACAGGGAGTATCGATGAGCAGTTCTTC.

This chain joins TRBV5-4 and TRBJ2-5; 16 bases match TRBD2. This CDR3 region has 17 residues. The ends lost 4 bases at V and 5 bases at J; junction bases unmatched: 8. Germline CDR1 SGHNT, CDR2 YYREEE (reference sequence). This chain's CDR3 is CASSRGTSGGVFETQYF. The CDR3 DNA is TGTGCCAGCAGCAGAGGGACTAGCGGGGGGGTCTTCGAGACCCAGTACTTC. Supplemented by reference TRBV5-4 and TRBJ2-5, the full variable domain reads ETGVTQSPTHLIKTRGQQVTLRCSSQSGHNTVSWYQQALGQGPQFIFQYYREEENGRGNFPPRFSGLQFPNYSSELNVNALELDDSALYLCASSRGTSGGVFETQYFGPGTRLLVL.

The chain joins TRBV25-1 to TRBJ1-2; 9 bases align to TRBD1. Unmatched junction bases numbered 8, after V lost 3 bases and J lost 0 bases. The CDR3 length is 17 residues. Looked up from germline, CDR1 is MGHDK and CDR2 is SYGVNS. The CDR3 loop is CASSDLPGQGANYGYTF. The CDR3 DNA follows: TGTGCCAGCAGTGATCTCCCGGGACAGGGTGCTAACTATGGCTACACCTTC.

The rearrangement joins TRBV28 to TRBJ2-7; D may correspond to TRBD1 or TRBD2 (5 bases each). This CDR3 has 14 residues. Germline CDR1 and CDR2: MDHEN and SYDVKM. The V gene lost 4 bases and the J gene lost 6 bases, with 16 bases spanning the gap. The CDR3 DNA sequence: TGTGCCAGCAGTTCCGGGGCGAAGCAGGGCGAGCAGTACTTC. This codes for CASSSGAKQGEQYF. Looking up the rest from reference TRBV28 and TRBJ2-7 gives the full variable domain: DVKVTQSSRYLVKRTGEKVFLECVQDMDHENMFWYRQDPGLGLRLIYFSYDVKMKEKGDIPEGYSVSREKKERFSLILESASTNQTSMYLCASSSGAKQGEQYFGPGTRLTVT.

The chain employs TRBV10-3 and TRBJ2-1; 8 bases are a match to TRBD1. The CDR3 length is 15 residues. V dropped 5 bases and J dropped 4; count of bases not matched to a gene: 7. From germline, CDR1 is ENHRY and CDR2 SYGVKD. The CDR3 DNA reads TGTGCCATCAGTAAGACAGGGGTGGGGTACAATGAGCAGTTCTTC. Translated: CAISKTGVGYNEQFF.

V and J are TRBV2 and TRBJ2-6; 7 bases align to TRBD1. CDR3 length: 20 amino acids. Germline CDR1 SNHLY, CDR2 FYNNEI. V gave up 5 bases and J gave up 0 bases; unmatched junction bases: 16. CDR3 in DNA: TGTGCCAGCAGTCACCTTCGGACAGGCGTACTTTCCTCTGGGGCCAACGTCCTGACTTTC. As protein: CASSHLRTGVLSSGANVLTF.

This rearrangement joins TRBV28 to TRBJ2-1, with 9 bases fitting TRBD1. The CDR3 is 15 amino acids. The ends lost 7 bases at V and 6 bases at J; junction bases unmatched: 10. Germline V gene data show CDR1 as MDHEN and CDR2 as SYDVKM. The CDR3 here is CASKQAGQGFNEQFF. CDR3 nucleotide sequence: TGTGCCAGCAAGCAAGCGGGACAGGGTTTCAATGAGCAGTTCTTC.

The chain recombines TRBV6-5 with TRBJ2-5, with D hard to call. The J call may not be correct, given that the DNA end is closer to TRBJ2-7. The CDR3 runs to 13 residues. Germline V lookup: CDR1 MNHEY, CDR2 SVGAGI. CDR3 sequence reads: CASSYRETYEQYF. The CDR3 bases are TGTGCCAGCAGTTACAGAGAAACCTACGAGCAGTACTTC.